Listed below are T cell receptor beta chains from one sample, sequenced in a study of blood T cell repertoires in COVID-19. The repertoire was sequenced with immunoSEQ multiplex PCR; TCRdb's copy has only in-frame clones and lacks some. The sample records approximately 250,000 clones, about 90% being singletons. The source material was peripheral blood. The receptors were sampled from a woman in her seventies with COVID-19, enrolled during active disease. The CDR3 runs from the conserved cysteine through the conserved F or W. The D gene is left open where the match is weak.

8 - TRBJ1-2 TRBV28 CASGGYTF TGTGCCAGCGGCGGCTACACCTTC
15 TRBD1 TRBJ1-5 TRBV5-6 CASSLEGALNQPQHF TGTGCCAGCAGCTTGGAGGGGGCTCTTAATCAGCCCCAGCATTTT
14 - TRBJ2-7 TRBV11-2 CASSTTQGFYEQYF TGTGCCAGCAGCACAACCCAGGGTTTCTACGAGCAGTACTTC
15 TRBD1 TRBJ2-1 TRBV7-3 CASSSGGGSYNEQFF TGTGCCAGCAGCTCAGGGGGTGGTTCCTACAATGAGCAGTTCTTC
17 - TRBJ2-6 TRBV6-2/TRBV6-3 CASSFRQARSGANVLTF TGTGCCAGCAGTTTTAGACAGGCACGCTCTGGGGCCAACGTCCTGACTTTC
16 TRBD1 TRBJ1-2 TRBV6-5 CASSYARGPSNYGYTF TGTGCCAGCAGTTACGCCAGGGGGCCATCCAATTATGGCTACACCTTC
13 - TRBJ1-1 TRBV6-5 CASGMGGNTEAFF TGTGCCAGCGGAATGGGGGGGAACACTGAAGCTTTCTTT
20 TRBD2 TRBJ2-1 TRBV18 CASSPGIAGVVLESYNEQFF TGTGCCAGCTCACCAGGGATAGCGGGAGTAGTATTAGAGTCCTACAATGAGCAGTTCTTC
15 - TRBJ1-1 TRBV15 CATSREEGMWAEAFF TGTGCCACCAGCAGAGAGGAGGGGATGTGGGCTGAAGCTTTCTTT
13 - TRBJ1-2 TRBV18 CASSPPSVYGYTF TGTGCCAGCTCACCACCTTCAGTCTATGGCTACACCTTC
15 - TRBJ2-7 TRBV6-5 CASSPRWDNQYEQYF TGTGCCAGCAGCCCCCGTTGGGACAATCAATACGAGCAGTACTTC
15 TRBD1 TRBJ1-1 TRBV7-3 CASSLAGTGNTEAFF TGTGCCAGCAGCTTAGCCGGGACAGGGAACACTGAAGCTTTCTTT
17 TRBD2 TRBJ2-1 TRBV4-3 CASSPGTSGISYNEQFF TGCGCCAGCAGCCCGGGGACTAGCGGGATTTCCTACAATGAGCAGTTCTTC
13 - TRBJ1-5 TRBV5-1 CASRQGLNQPQHF TGCGCCAGCAGACAGGGCCTCAATCAGCCCCAGCATTTT
14 - TRBJ2-1 TRBV19 CASSMLASYNEQFF TGTGCCAGTAGTATGCTAGCCTCCTACAATGAGCAGTTCTTC
14 - TRBJ1-5 TRBV15 CATSREGGNQPQHF TGTGCCACCAGCAGAGAGGGAGGTAATCAGCCCCAGCATTTT
13 TRBD2 TRBJ2-1 TRBV12-5 CASASGRLNEQFF TGTGCTAGTGCAAGCGGGAGACTCAATGAGCAGTTCTTC